Listed here are 28 T cell receptor beta chains from one sample, sequenced in a study of T cells in Graves' hyperthyroidism and ophthalmopathy. TCR beta CDR3 sequences were amplified from RNA transcripts. HTBI primers were the set used in a first-round RT-PCR of the TCR CDR3. TCRdb processed the multiplex PCR reads anew with MiXCR; each CDR3 protein has one entry. The top ten clones hold 9.2% of a sample with about 360,000 distinct CDR3 sequences, 13% of them seen once. The specimen was blood. These TCRs come from a woman under 30 with Graves' hyperthyroidism.

This clonotype was observed at least ten times. V and J are TRBV28 and TRBJ2-5, with TRBD1 identical over 9 bases. Unmatched junction bases numbered 15, after V lost 5 bases and J lost 5 bases. This CDR3 region has 17 residues. The germline V gene has CDR1 MDHEN and CDR2 SYDVKM. CDR3 coding DNA: TGTGCCAGCAGTCCCCACGGGGGACAGGGAACGGGGGAGACCCAGTACTTC. The encoded protein is CASSPHGGQGTGETQYF.

This clonotype was picked up many times. In DNA form, the CDR3 reads TGCGCCAGCAGCTCTGGGGGGATCTATGGCTACACCTTC. This gives the protein CASSSGGIYGYTF. The chain is built from TRBV5-1 and TRBJ1-2; weak D call: TRBD1 (5 bases). Per germline, CDR1 SGHRS and CDR2 YFSETQ. Trimming cost V 3 bases and J 4 bases, with 10 bases left between them. This CDR3 spans 13 amino acids.

This clonotype was recorded a few times. V is TRBV4-1 and J is TRBJ2-7; weak D call: TRBD2 (5 bases). The CDR3 totals 15 residues. Trimming stripped 0 bases from V and 4 bases from J, with 13 bases between. Germline assignment: CDR1 MGHRA and CDR2 YSYEKL. CDR3 sequence: CASSQETDRGYEQYF. As DNA, the CDR3 is TGCGCCAGCAGCCAAGAGACTGACCGGGGATACGAGCAGTACTTC.

In its sample, this clonotype was seen many times. V usage is TRBV30 and J usage is TRBJ1-5, with D unclear. V lost 5 bases to trimming and J lost 4 bases, with 21 bases between them. The germline V gene encodes CDR1 GTSNPN and CDR2 SVGIG (reference sequence). The CDR3 is made up of 16 amino acids. The CDR3 coding sequence is TGTGCCTGGGGTCTGGGAGGTGGTTTAAGGAATCAGCCCCAGCATTTT. Amino acid sequence: CAWGLGGGLRNQPQHF.

This clonotype has at least ten counts. V is TRBV20-1 and J is TRBJ2-7; no clear D. V lost 0 bases, J lost 6 bases, and 6 bases lay in between. The CDR3 extends over 11 amino acids. Per germline, CDR1 DFQATT and CDR2 SNEGSKA (reference sequence). The CDR3 DNA reads as TGCAGTGCTAGAGAAATACGCGAGCAGTACTTC. As protein: CSAREIREQYF.

This clonotype was picked up many times. V and J are TRBV11-2 and TRBJ2-7, with 7 bases fitting TRBD2. Losses at the gene ends were 1 base for V and 4 bases for J; bases not matched to a gene: 13. CDR3 length: 17 amino acids. The germline gives CDR1 SGHAT, CDR2 FQNNGV. The CDR3 loop is CASSLVRRRGGAYEQYF. The CDR3 DNA follows: TGTGCCAGCAGCTTAGTAAGGCGCCGCGGGGGAGCATACGAGCAGTACTTC.

This clonotype was observed many times. The chain links TRBV7-8 to TRBJ1-2, with unresolved D. The CDR3 spans 15 residues. V lost 1 base to trimming and J lost 6 bases, with 15 bases between them. Germline V lookup: CDR1 SGHVS, CDR2 FQNEAQ. CDR3 protein: CASSLVEGYGDGYTF. CDR3 bases: TGTGCCAGCAGCTTAGTTGAAGGGTATGGGGATGGCTACACCTTC. Variable domain in full (rest from reference TRBV7-8 and TRBJ1-2): GAGVSQSPRYKVAKRGQDVALRCDPISGHVSLFWYQQALGQGPEFLTYFQNEAQLDKSGLPSDRFFAERPEGSVSTLKIQRTQQEDSAVYLCASSLVEGYGDGYTFGSGTRLTVV.

This clonotype was counted a single time. The chain joins TRBV6-4 to TRBJ1-2; weak D call: TRBD1 (5 bases). Germline values: CDR1 MRHNA, CDR2 SNTAGT. The CDR3 runs to 12 residues. The germline V and J ends were trimmed by 3 bases and 7 bases, with 9 bases remaining between them. CDR3 bases: TGTGCCAGCAGTGAAGCAGGGTTTGGCTACACCTTC. Translation: CASSEAGFGYTF.

In this sample, this clonotype turned up many times. The genes are TRBV18 and TRBJ1-4; no reliable D call. Germline CDR1 reads KGHSH; CDR2 reads LQKENI. The ends were cut back, 5 bases at V and 7 bases at J, with 8 bases in the middle. The CDR3 is made up of 12 amino acids. CDR3 DNA: TGTGCCAGCTCATTAGGCGGTGAAAAACTGTTTTTT. Residues: CASSLGGEKLFF.

This clonotype was detected ten times or more. This chain uses TRBV29-1 with TRBJ2-1, with 7 bases that match TRBD2. V trimming: 4 bases; J trimming: 8 bases; junction bases outside the gene matches: 8. CDR1 SQVTM and CDR2 ANQGSEA come from the germline V gene. The CDR3 has 13 amino acids. The chain's CDR3 is CSVAREGRDEQFF. CDR3 sequence (DNA): TGCAGCGTTGCGAGGGAGGGCAGGGATGAGCAGTTCTTC.

The V call is TRBV19, the J call TRBJ2-1, with D perhaps TRBD2 (5 bases). V was shortened by 3 bases and J by 7 bases, with 13 bases between the two germline ends. The CDR3 is 14 residues long. From germline, CDR1 is LNHDA and CDR2 SQIVND (reference sequence). This CDR3 reads CASSMEVATNEQFF. The CDR3, as DNA: TGTGCCAGTAGTATGGAGGTAGCGACGAATGAGCAGTTCTTC.

The chain has TRBV4-3 and TRBJ2-2; D remains unclear. Trimming removed 4 bases at V and 3 bases at J, with 9 bases between. The CDR3 contains 14 residues. The germline CDR1 and CDR2 sequences are LGHNA and YSLEER. The CDR3 protein is CASSPLHYTGELFF. The CDR3 nucleotides read TGCGCCAGCAGCCCGTTACACTACACCGGGGAGCTGTTTTTT.

This clonotype was observed many times. V usage is TRBV12-3 or TRBV12-4 and J usage is TRBJ1-2; a possible D gene is TRBD1 (6 bases). Trimming took 3 bases from V and 7 from J, leaving 12 bases between them. The CDR3 has 13 amino acids. The CDR3 DNA sequence: TGTGCCAGCAGTTTGGGGGGGGCGAGTGGCTACACCTTC. Amino acid sequence: CASSLGGASGYTF.

In this sample, this clonotype turned up many times. The chain links TRBV10-3 to TRBJ2-2, with D possibly TRBD1 on 6 matching bases. The germline V gene encodes CDR1 ENHRY and CDR2 SYGVKD. The CDR3 is made up of 16 amino acids. The V gene lost 6 bases and the J gene lost 2 bases, with 16 bases spanning the gap. DNA for the CDR3: TGTGCCATCAGGGGGTCTTCGACAGGAAACACCGGGGAGCTGTTTTTT. This translates into CAIRGSSTGNTGELFF.

This clonotype was counted ten times or more. The V call is TRBV3-1, the J call TRBJ2-5; D is unclear. CDR1 and CDR2 from the germline V gene are LGHDT and YNNKEL (reference sequence). V lost 8 bases and J 1 base, leaving 8 bases between the germline ends. This CDR3 has 12 residues. The CDR3 loop is CASQRAQETQYF. CDR3 nucleotides: TGTGCCAGCCAACGGGCCCAAGAGACCCAGTACTTC.

The gene calls are TRBV5-1 and TRBJ2-2; 10 bases match TRBD1. V gave up 7 bases and J gave up 3 bases; unmatched junction bases: 6. CDR3 length: 15 amino acids. Germline V gene sequence: CDR1 SGHRS, CDR2 YFSETQ. CDR3 region: CASLPGTGDTGELFF. CDR3 nucleotides: TGCGCCAGCCTCCCTGGGACAGGGGACACCGGGGAGCTGTTTTTT.

This clonotype was seen at least ten times. This sequence joins TRBV28 and TRBJ1-2; the D is unclear. The germline V gene encodes CDR1 MDHEN and CDR2 SYDVKM. The CDR3 is 12 residues long. V was pared by 7 bases and J by 5 bases, with 11 bases between. The chain's CDR3 is CASTLGPYGYTF. CDR3 sequence (DNA): TGTGCCAGCACCCTAGGTCCATATGGCTACACCTTC.

This chain connects TRBV5-1 to TRBJ1-4; D unresolved. Per the germline V gene, CDR1 is SGHRS and CDR2 is YFSETQ. The CDR3 is made up of 13 amino acids. The V and J ends lost 0 bases and 6 bases respectively, with 6 bases between them. CDR3 residues: CASSLEGYEKLFF. CDR3 nucleotides: TGCGCCAGCAGCTTGGAAGGGTATGAAAAACTGTTTTTT.

The chain employs TRBV11-1 and TRBJ2-5, with 12 bases identical to TRBD1. With V trimmed by 0 bases and J by 3 bases, 2 bases remained unmatched. From germline, CDR1 is SGHAT and CDR2 FQDESV (reference sequence). This CDR3 comprises 16 residues. The CDR3 loop reads CASSLAGTGGEETQYF. CDR3 bases: TGTGCCAGCAGCTTAGCCGGGACAGGGGGCGAAGAGACCCAGTACTTC.

This clonotype has more than one count but fewer than ten. The rearrangement joins TRBV19 to TRBJ2-1, with D possibly being TRBD2 (7 bases). V was trimmed by 6 bases and J by 8 bases, leaving 14 bases between them. The CDR3 sequence is 13 residues long. Looked up from germline, CDR1 is LNHDA and CDR2 is SQIVND (reference sequence). DNA of the CDR3: TGTGCCAGTAGGAGGGGGGGAATAGATGAGCAGTTCTTC. Its protein product is CASRRGGIDEQFF.

This clonotype has a count of ten or more. This sequence joins TRBV6-1 and TRBJ2-3; D is possibly TRBD1 (6 bases). CDR3 length: 18 amino acids. Germline CDR1 reads MNHNS; CDR2 reads SASEGT. V shed 5 bases and J shed 2 bases, with 23 bases lying between them. CDR3 residues: CASSSTGRGTVYTDTQYF. The CDR3 nucleotides are TGTGCCAGCAGTTCTACAGGGCGAGGAACCGTGTACACAGATACGCAGTATTTT.

The chain recombines TRBV11-2 with TRBJ2-7, with TRBD2 as a possible D gene (5 bases). The germline V and J ends were trimmed by 4 bases and 3 bases, with 13 bases remaining between them. This CDR3 has 14 amino acids. CDR1 is SGHAT and CDR2 is FQNNGV in the germline V gene. The CDR3 reads CASSSALGSYEQYF. CDR3 coding DNA: TGTGCCAGCAGCTCCGCCCTGGGGAGCTACGAGCAGTACTTC.

This chain joins TRBV5-4 and TRBJ2-1; TRBD1 matches at 7 bases. This CDR3 has 12 residues. Germline V gene sequence: CDR1 SGHNT, CDR2 YYREEE (reference sequence). Unmatched junction bases numbered 4, after V lost 4 bases and J lost 9 bases. The chain's CDR3 is CASSIGTVEQFF. In nucleotides, the CDR3 is TGTGCCAGCAGCATCGGGACAGTTGAGCAGTTCTTC.

This clonotype was seen a handful of times. The chain couples TRBV29-1 to TRBJ2-4, with TRBD1 matching over 8 bases. This CDR3 is built from 14 residues. CDR1 is SQVTM and CDR2 is ANQGSEA in the germline V gene. Germline trimming cut 4 bases from V and 0 bases from J; bases unmatched to any gene: 2. The CDR3 region is CSVGQGLAKNIQYF. CDR3 nucleotide sequence: TGCAGCGTTGGACAGGGGTTAGCCAAAAACATTCAGTACTTC.

This clonotype was found many times. The chain combines TRBV28 with TRBJ1-4; TRBD1 might be the D (5 bases). Germline CDR1 and CDR2: MDHEN and SYDVKM. CDR3 length: 15 residues. V shed 5 bases and J shed 2 bases, with 12 bases lying between them. The DNA for the CDR3 is TGTGCCAGCAGTGGGCAGGGTATGACTAATGAAAAACTGTTTTTT. It encodes CASSGQGMTNEKLFF.

This clonotype was counted at least ten times. The J gene is TRBJ1-3, the V gene TRBV6-1, with D perhaps matching TRBD1 (5 bases). Germline V gene lookup returns CDR1 MNHNS and CDR2 SASEGT. CDR3 length: 17 residues. V gave up 6 bases and J gave up 0 bases, with 18 bases separating them. The CDR3 DNA reads TGTGCCAGCAGGAGGGGCCTGGCGGCAAGCTCTGGAAACACCATATATTTT. As protein: CASRRGLAASSGNTIYF.

About this clonotype: Since a much larger clone is just one base distant, this may be a read error. The chain has TRBV30 and TRBJ2-7; TRBD2 agrees at 7 bases. Germline CDR1 GTSNPN, CDR2 SVGIG (reference sequence). This CDR3 region has 16 residues. This CDR3 is CAWSPRGAGPSYEQHF. DNA of the CDR3: TGTGCCTGGAGTCCCCGGGGAGCGGGACCCTCCTACGAGCAGCACTTC.

At least ten counts were recorded for this clonotype. The chain combines TRBV11-3 with TRBJ2-5; D is perhaps TRBD2 (6 bases). V was clipped by 5 bases and J by 5 bases, with 18 bases between them. Germline lookup yields CDR1 SGHNT and CDR2 YENEEA. The CDR3 is made up of 15 amino acids. This CDR3 is CASSKSGGLKETQYF. As DNA, the CDR3 is TGTGCCAGCAGCAAGTCCGGAGGGTTGAAGGAGACCCAGTACTTC.